This T cell receptor (beta chain) was retrieved from a study of blood T cell repertoires in COVID-19 (dated by TCRdb to 2020 to 2022). For context, the study as a whole: Samples covering the acute and convalescent phases of COVID-19 were provided by collaborators in the United States, Italy and Spain. HLA class I and class II types, where available, came from metadata supplied by the sample provider rather than from assay-based typing. The dataset comprised deeply sampled blood TCRbeta repertoires from subjects exposed to, actively infected with, or recovered from COVID-19. The sample metadata nearly always contained a de-identified subject ID, COVID-19 status, age in years and sex. The prospective study material was composed of cDNA or gDNA derived from T cells, B-cell-depleted T cells, or PBMCs. The samples were drawn from two sources: the first 160 participants of the ongoing ImmuneRACE study, and fewer than 1,500 subjects contributed by 6 global collaborators. A freely available public database, intended as a resource for researchers studying the immune response to SARS-CoV-2, is where the repertoires were released.

On this clone: What antigen it recognizes has not been identified. One base away there is no much larger clone; base qualities are not given.

Here is what the overall study found, with its caveats: How much clinical and demographic metadata was included differed by source and by participant, and the metadata was provided uncurated.

CDR1 and CDR2, looked up from the germline V gene, are KGHSH and LQKENI. Counted from cysteine to phenylalanine, this CDR3 has 15 amino acids. Left in the record is the CDR3 DNA by itself, 45 bases read in frame from the first base. Cut back by 2 bases and 7 bases, the V and J ends lie 15 bases apart. The immunoSEQ Assay, a bias-controlled multiplex PCR, was used to amplify TCRbeta CDR3 regions from genomic DNA. The study's own analysis went as follows. The number of nucleated cells in each sample was estimated from the amplification of reference gene primers within the assay. To quantify the absolute abundance of each unique TCRbeta CDR3 rearrangement, sequence reads were collapsed and filtered. For each sample, productive Simpson clonality was calculated by taking the square root of Simpson's diversity index across productive rearrangements. TCRdb's version of the immuneACCESS table is confined to in-frame rearrangements and falls short of the full clone set. An unresolved V gene accounts for under half of the shortfall where checked; the remainder is of unknown origin. V, J and clone size are taken as reported in that table, and D and trimming were inferred from the DNA itself. This sample lists around 260,000 clones; about 88% were detected once. The ten largest clones capture 3.5% to 4% of the sample.

Whole blood was collected in K2EDTA tubes by collaborating institutions according to the institutions' own protocols. For TCRbeta analysis, collaborators shipped samples in one of three forms: frozen whole blood, isolated PBMCs, or DNA extracted from either of those sample types. In this chain, TRBV18 is recombined with TRBJ1-5; TRBD1 is perhaps the D gene, given 6 matching bases. Sequencing input: peripheral blood. The source is a man aged 18-30 years with active or convalescent COVID-19. The CDR3 protein sequence reads: CASSPGTGGPQPQHF. The DNA sequence is TGTGCCAGCTCACCAGGTACGGGGGGGCCCCAGCCCCAGCATTTT.